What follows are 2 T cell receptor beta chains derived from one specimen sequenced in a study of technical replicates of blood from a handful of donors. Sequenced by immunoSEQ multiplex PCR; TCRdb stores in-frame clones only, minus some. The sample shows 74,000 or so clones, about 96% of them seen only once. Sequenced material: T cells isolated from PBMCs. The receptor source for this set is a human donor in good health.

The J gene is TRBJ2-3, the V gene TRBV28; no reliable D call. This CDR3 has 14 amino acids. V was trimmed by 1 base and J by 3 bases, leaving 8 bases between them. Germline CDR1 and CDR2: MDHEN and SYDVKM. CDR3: CASSLYAATDTQYF. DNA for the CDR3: TGTGCCAGCAGTTTATATGCCGCGACAGATACGCAGTATTTT.

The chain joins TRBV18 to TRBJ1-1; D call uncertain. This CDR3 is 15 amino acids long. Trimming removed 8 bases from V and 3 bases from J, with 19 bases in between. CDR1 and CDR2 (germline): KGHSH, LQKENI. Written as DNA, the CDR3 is TGTGCCAGCGCTATGAGGAGGACGGGCTACACTGAAGCTTTCTTT. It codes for CASAMRRTGYTEAFF.